Following are 21 T cell receptor beta chains from one sample sequenced in a study of blood T cells in healthy people across ages. PCR was performed a second time for about 7 to 12 cycles using a sample-barcoded 5' primer and a J-beta primer mix. TCRdb processed the 5' RACE reads anew with MiXCR; each CDR3 protein has one entry. Of roughly 930,000 distinct CDR3 sequences in the sample, roughly 48% were seen once. Material: blood. The receptors originated from a young man in good health.

This chain links TRBV28 with TRBJ2-7; D is possibly TRBD2 (5 bases). This CDR3 spans 15 amino acids. CDR1 is MDHEN, CDR2 SYDVKM, per germline. Trimming shortened V by 3 bases and J by 2 bases, and 14 bases separated the two germline ends. CDR3 in DNA: TGTGCCAGCAGTTTTTTCCGGGGTTGGGCCTACGAGCAGTACTTC. It encodes CASSFFRGWAYEQYF. Full variable domain (remainder filled in from reference TRBV28 and TRBJ2-7): DVKVTQSSRYLVKRTGEKVFLECVQDMDHENMFWYRQDPGLGLRLIYFSYDVKMKEKGDIPEGYSVSREKKERFSLILESASTNQTSMYLCASSFFRGWAYEQYFGPGTRLTVT.

In this sample, this clonotype turned up many times. V gene TRBV7-9 combines with J gene TRBJ1-1; a possible D gene is TRBD1 (5 bases). Germline loops: CDR1 SEHNR, CDR2 FQNEAQ (reference sequence). The length of the CDR3 is 13 residues. Trimming removed 1 base from V and 3 bases from J, with 6 bases in between. The CDR3 bases are TGTGCCAGCAGCTTAGTAGGGGACACTGAAGCTTTCTTT. Protein: CASSLVGDTEAFF.

The table lists this clonotype with a few counts. Germline and junction disagree at one end, which may indicate a read error. V usage is TRBV7-8 and J usage is TRBJ1-5, with 11 positions matching TRBD1. This CDR3 has 16 amino acids. Germline CDR1 SGHVS, CDR2 FQNEAQ. CDR3 in DNA: TGCGCCAGCAGCTTGGGGACAGGGGGTAGCAATCAGCCCCAGCATTTT. Its protein is CASSLGTGGSNQPQHF.

This clonotype has just a few counts. This rearrangement joins TRBV7-2 to TRBJ2-1; 12 bases map to TRBD2. There are 20 residues in the CDR3. In germline, CDR1 is SGHTA, CDR2 FQGNSA. J gave up 0 bases and V 5 bases, and 14 bases lay outside the gene matches. In DNA, the CDR3 is TGTGCCAGCAGCGCCCAACTAGCGGGGGGTGCCATTAGCTCCTACAATGAGCAGTTCTTC. Translating it yields CASSAQLAGGAISSYNEQFF.

This clonotype was seen repeatedly, ten times or more. The chain combines TRBV28 with TRBJ2-5; D is ambiguous. The CDR3 length is 11 residues. Germline V CDR1 and CDR2: MDHEN, SYDVKM. The ends were cut back, 4 bases at V and 11 bases at J, with 11 bases in the middle. CDR3 protein: CASSSPREQYF. CDR3 DNA sequence: TGTGCCAGCAGTTCCCCTAGAGAGCAGTACTTC.

This clonotype appeared a few times. This rearrangement joins TRBV4-1 to TRBJ2-1, with D possibly being TRBD1 (7 bases). Trimming removed 3 bases at V and 1 base at J, with 16 bases between. CDR1 MGHRA and CDR2 YSYEKL come from the germline V gene. The CDR3 spans 17 residues. The CDR3 is CASSQDQGGKSYNEQFF. For the CDR3, the DNA is TGCGCCAGCAGCCAGGATCAGGGGGGAAAGTCCTACAATGAGCAGTTCTTC.

This clonotype was seen a few times. The genes are TRBV4-1 and TRBJ1-1; no clear D gene. This CDR3 comprises 14 residues. Germline lookup yields CDR1 MGHRA and CDR2 YSYEKL. Trimming cost V 3 bases and J 2 bases, with 10 bases left between them. The CDR3 DNA is TGCGCCAGCAGCCACCACGGGATTAACACTGAAGCTTTCTTT. It codes for CASSHHGINTEAFF.

In DNA form, the CDR3 reads TGCGCCAGCAGCGTCGGAAAGAGCTCCTACAATGAGCAGTTCTTC. This translates into CASSVGKSSYNEQFF. The rearrangement links TRBV5-1 to TRBJ2-1; D uncertain. Trimming took 4 bases from V and 0 from J, leaving 11 bases between them. This CDR3 contains 15 residues. Germline-derived CDR1 and CDR2 are SGHRS and YFSETQ. Full variable domain (rest looked up from reference TRBV5-1 and TRBJ2-1): KAGVTQTPRYLIKTRGQQVTLSCSPISGHRSVSWYQQTPGQGLQFLFEYFSETQRNKGNFPGRFSGRQFSNSRSEMNVSTLELGDSALYLCASSVGKSSYNEQFFGPGTRLTVL.

The chain joins TRBV20-1 to TRBJ1-6; D is uncertain. CDR3 length: 13 amino acids. Looked up from germline, CDR1 is DFQATT and CDR2 is SNEGSKA (reference sequence). Trimming left V 5 bases short and J 6 bases short, with 11 bases between. Here the CDR3 DNA reads TGCAGTGCTGCACCAGGAGGTAATTCACCCCTCCACTTT. The encoded protein is CSAAPGGNSPLHF.

The rearrangement links TRBV30 to TRBJ2-5; unclear D gene. The J call may be in error: the DNA end matches TRBJ2-7 better. Germline CDR1 and CDR2: GTSNPN and SVGIG (reference sequence). This CDR3 is built from 13 residues. The CDR3 protein is CAWSVLGPYEQYF. The CDR3 nucleotides read TGTGCCTGGAGTGTGTTAGGTCCCTACGAGCAGTACTTC.

The chain joins TRBV10-3 to TRBJ2-1; TRBD2 aligns across 14 bases. Germline CDR1 ENHRY, CDR2 SYGVKD. V gave up 6 bases and J gave up 10 bases; unmatched junction bases: 5. This CDR3 spans 14 amino acids. The CDR3 nucleotides are TGTGCCATCAGGACTAGCGGGGGGGATGACGAGCAGTTCTTC. It yields the protein CAIRTSGGDDEQFF.

The genes are TRBV4-1 and TRBJ2-7; D possibly corresponds to TRBD1 (5 bases). Germline V gene data show CDR1 as MGHRA and CDR2 as YSYEKL. The CDR3 has 14 residues. V was cut by 1 base and J by 3 bases, with 10 bases left in between. In nucleotides, the CDR3 is TGCGCCAGCAGCCAAGTAACGACAGACTACGAGCAGTACTTC. This encodes CASSQVTTDYEQYF.

About this clonotype itself: This may be a read error: a much more frequent sequence differs by one nucleotide. The chain uses TRBV6-2 or TRBV6-3 and TRBJ2-4, with D possibly being TRBD1 (5 bases). The DNA matches TRBJ2-5 better at its end, which makes the J call doubtful. CDR1 is MNHEY and CDR2 is SVGEGT in the germline V gene. This CDR3 has 11 residues. The CDR3 region has the DNA TGTGCCAGCACCGACAGAGAGACCCAGTACTTC. It specifies CASTDRETQYF.

This chain connects TRBV2 to TRBJ2-7; 7 bases align to TRBD2. In germline, CDR1 is SNHLY, CDR2 FYNNEI. V shed 0 bases and J 0 bases; nucleotides not matched to a gene: 5. This CDR3 spans 16 amino acids. The CDR3 DNA sequence: TGTGCCAGCAGTGAAGCGGGAGGGTCAAGCTCCTACGAGCAGTACTTC. It translates to CASSEAGGSSSYEQYF.

This chain joins TRBV9 and TRBJ2-1, with TRBD2 as a possible D gene (5 bases). From germline, CDR1 is SGDLS and CDR2 YYNGEE. The CDR3 covers 13 residues. V was shortened by 3 bases and J by 6 bases, with 10 bases between the two germline ends. The CDR3 sequence: CASSGGNINEQFF. The CDR3 DNA follows: TGTGCCAGCAGCGGAGGGAATATCAATGAGCAGTTCTTC.

This chain connects TRBV9 to TRBJ2-3, with TRBD2 identical over 12 bases. CDR3 size: 15 residues. In germline, CDR1 is SGDLS, CDR2 YYNGEE. V was pared by 0 bases and J by 6 bases, with 2 bases of the junction left unmatched. The chain's CDR3 is CASSVEGTSGDTQYF. CDR3 nucleotides: TGTGCCAGCAGCGTAGAGGGGACTAGCGGGGATACGCAGTATTTT.

This clonotype was counted between two and nine times. The chain has TRBV6-5 and TRBJ1-2, with a possible D match to TRBD1 (6 bases). The CDR3 covers 14 residues. The germline V and J ends were trimmed by 8 bases and 2 bases, with 15 bases remaining between them. CDR1 is MNHEY and CDR2 is SVGAGI in the germline V gene. CDR3 DNA sequence: TGTGCCAGCTCCCTCGACAGGATGAACTATGGCTACACCTTC. It codes for CASSLDRMNYGYTF.

The chain carries TRBV5-4 and TRBJ2-1; no reliable D call. Germline V gene data show CDR1 as SGHNT and CDR2 as YYREEE (reference sequence). V was shortened by 0 bases and J by 0 bases, with 7 bases between the two germline ends. The CDR3 length is 15 residues. DNA for the CDR3: TGTGCCAGCAGCTTGGAGGCCGCCTCCTACAATGAGCAGTTCTTC. It yields the protein CASSLEAASYNEQFF.

The chain has TRBV5-1 and TRBJ2-1, with 7 bases lining up with TRBD1. CDR1 and CDR2 (germline): SGHRS, YFSETQ. The V segment lost 4 bases and the J segment 2 bases; nucleotides outside the gene matches: 6. The CDR3 is 15 amino acids. The CDR3 sequence: CASSRGQETYNEQFF. Here the CDR3 DNA reads TGCGCCAGCAGCCGAGGACAGGAGACCTACAATGAGCAGTTCTTC.

This clonotype appeared many times. This chain links TRBV7-8 with TRBJ2-1, with 7 bases aligning to TRBD1. CDR1 and CDR2 (germline): SGHVS, FQNEAQ. CDR3 length equals 13 residues. V lost 5 bases and J lost 6; bases outside the gene matches: 4. DNA for the CDR3: TGTGCCAGCAGCGGTCGGGACAGCAATGAGCAGTTCTTC. As protein: CASSGRDSNEQFF.

This clonotype was recorded only once. CDR3 residues: CASSFKGGPYNEQFF. The CDR3 nucleotides read TGTGCCAGCAGCTTTAAAGGGGGGCCCTACAATGAGCAGTTCTTC. The chain recombines TRBV7-2 with TRBJ2-1; the D gene could be TRBD1 or TRBD2 (6 bases each). This CDR3 comprises 15 residues. Germline-derived CDR1 and CDR2 are SGHTA and FQGNSA. V was pared by 3 bases and J by 2 bases, with 11 bases between. The variable domain in full, with the rest retrieved from reference TRBV7-2 and TRBJ2-1, is GAGVSQSPSNKVTEKGKDVELRCDPISGHTALYWYRQSLGQGLEFLIYFQGNSAPDKSGLPSDRFSAERTGGSVSTLTIQRTQQEDSAVYLCASSFKGGPYNEQFFGPGTRLTVL.